The rows below give T cell receptor beta chains drawn from one sample of a study of CD8+ T cells in alopecia areata. Sequencing used immunoSEQ multiplex PCR; TCRdb keeps in-frame clones, though not all of them. The table has about 110,000 clones, 45% to 70% seen once. Sequencing was carried out using CD8+ T cells sorted from blood. The source of these receptors is a human donor in good health. The CDR3 runs from the conserved cysteine through the conserved F or W. The D gene is left open where the match is weak. Size is omitted from some rows. Given values are once, few, many or a class for expanded clones.

D | J | V | size | CDR3 | DNA
- | TRBJ1-5 | TRBV30 | - | CAWSPQGSQPQHF | TGTGCCTGGAGTCCGCAGGGGTCTCAGCCCCAGCATTTT
- | TRBJ1-1 | TRBV11-1 | - | CASSLVGSETAFF | TGTGCCAGCAGCTTAGTGGGGTCGGAGACGGCTTTCTTT
- | TRBJ2-5 | TRBV7-3 | - | CASSLNGGPPEYF | TGTGCCAGCAGCTTAAACGGGGGCCCCCCGGAGTACTTC
- | TRBJ2-3 | TRBV9 | - | CASSAWGPGITDTQYF | TGTGCCAGCAGCGCCTGGGGCCCAGGGATAACAGATACGCAGTATTTT
- | TRBJ2-7 | TRBV18 | - | CASSAGSGGFYEQYF | TGTGCCAGCTCAGCCGGGTCGGGGGGCTTCTACGAGCAGTACTTC
- | TRBJ2-1 | TRBV6-4 | medium-sized | CASSDSGERHEQFF | TGTGCCAGCAGTGACTCGGGAGAACGACATGAGCAGTTCTTC
- | TRBJ2-7 | TRBV7-9 | - | CASSSGRTYEQYF | TGTGCCAGCAGCTCTGGACGGACCTACGAGCAGTACTTC
- | TRBJ1-2 | TRBV29-1 | - | CSVEGRPTFYGYGYTF | TGCAGCGTTGAAGGTCGACCCACCTTCTATGGCTATGGCTACACCTTC
TRBD1 | TRBJ1-2 | TRBV15 | - | CATTSGTGNYGYTF | TGTGCCACCACCTCCGGGACAGGGAACTATGGCTACACCTTC
- | TRBJ2-7 | TRBV7-2 | - | CASSFKIPGTAYEQYF | TGTGCCAGCAGCTTTAAGATTCCCGGGACGGCCTACGAGCAGTACTTC
- | TRBJ1-2 | TRBV30 | few | CAWSVGRVNYGYTF | TGTGCCTGGAGTGTAGGCAGGGTCAACTATGGCTACACCTTC
- | TRBJ2-5 | TRBV29-1 | - | CSVDAVGTAQETQYF | TGCAGCGTTGACGCCGTGGGCACAGCCCAAGAGACCCAGTACTTC
TRBD1 | TRBJ2-7 | TRBV28 | few | CASNVGTGSSYEQYF | TGTGCCAGCAATGTCGGGACAGGGTCCTCCTACGAGCAGTACTTC
- | TRBJ1-5 | TRBV7-9 | - | CASSLEGGTPQPQHF | TGTGCCAGCAGCTTAGAAGGAGGGACGCCTCAGCCCCAGCATTTT
TRBD1 | TRBJ1-6 | TRBV4-1 | - | CASSKTGPYNSPLHF | TGCGCCAGCAGCAAGACAGGGCCCTATAATTCACCCCTCCACTTT
- | TRBJ2-2 | TRBV6-1 | many | CASSPRDTGELFF | TGTGCCAGCAGTCCCAGGGACACCGGGGAGCTGTTTTTT
- | TRBJ2-3 | TRBV7-6 | few | CASSFQASPNLDTQYF | TGTGCCAGCAGCTTTCAGGCTAGCCCTAACTTAGATACGCAGTATTTT
TRBD1 | TRBJ2-7 | TRBV4-2 | few | CASSPTQGREQYF | TGTGCCAGCAGCCCGACACAGGGGCGGGAGCAGTACTTC
- | TRBJ1-2 | TRBV29-1 | - | CSVEEEGFGYGYTF | TGCAGCGTTGAAGAGGAGGGTTTCGGGTACGGCTACACCTTC
- | TRBJ2-5 | TRBV2 | few | CASSEEGGRYQETQYF | TGTGCCAGCAGTGAAGAGGGGGGGCGCTACCAAGAGACCCAGTACTTC
TRBD1 | TRBJ1-4 | TRBV29-1 | - | CSVATGTGEEKLFF | TGCAGCGTCGCTACCGGGACAGGGGAAGAAAAACTGTTTTTT
- | TRBJ1-2 | TRBV15 | - | CATSSGEGTGYTF | TGTGCCACCAGCAGCGGAGAGGGGACCGGCTACACCTTC
- | TRBJ2-1 | TRBV7-7 | - | CASSFRDTDYNEQFF | TGTGCTAGCAGCTTCAGAGATACGGATTACAATGAGCAGTTCTTC
TRBD2 | TRBJ2-1 | TRBV19 | - | CASSIPVLAGGPHNEQFF | TGTGCCAGTAGTATCCCGGTGCTAGCGGGGGGGCCCCACAATGAGCAGTTCTTC
- | TRBJ1-3 | TRBV29-1 | - | CSAGQGNTIYF | TGCAGCGCTGGTCAAGGAAACACCATATATTTT
- | TRBJ1-5 | TRBV15 | - | CATSRDSENQPQHF | TGTGCCACCAGCAGAGATTCAGAGAATCAGCCCCAGCATTTT
TRBD2 | TRBJ2-7 | TRBV5-1 | - | CASSRAASGTYEQYF | TGCGCCAGCAGCCGGGCCGCTAGCGGAACCTACGAGCAGTACTTC
- | TRBJ2-7 | TRBV28 | - | CASLSGTAYEQYF | TGTGCCTCCCTGAGTGGGACGGCCTACGAGCAGTACTTC
- | TRBJ1-1 | TRBV6-5 | few | CASSYGSTEAFF | TGTGCCAGCAGTTACGGTAGCACTGAAGCTTTCTTT
- | TRBJ2-2 | TRBV11-2 | few | CASSLEANLYTGELFF | TGTGCCAGCAGCTTAGAAGCCAATTTATACACCGGGGAGCTGTTTTTT
- | TRBJ2-5 | TRBV2 | - | CASTLSGQKYQETQYF | TGTGCCAGCACCCTTTCGGGACAAAAGTACCAAGAGACCCAGTACTTC
- | TRBJ2-5 | TRBV10-2 | few | CASSAAGETQYF | TGCGCCAGCAGTGCAGCGGGAGAGACCCAGTACTTC
- | TRBJ1-1 | TRBV29-1 | few | CSVARGTGSAEAFF | TGCAGCGTCGCGCGGGGAACAGGGTCCGCTGAAGCTTTCTTT
- | TRBJ2-5 | TRBV7-9 | few | CASSRAKREETQYF | TGTGCCAGCAGTCGCGCCAAACGTGAAGAGACCCAGTACTTC
- | TRBJ2-3 | TRBV6-5 | - | CASSYSPSVQYF | TGTGCCAGCAGTTACTCGCCTAGTGTGCAGTATTTT
- | TRBJ2-3 | TRBV27 | - | CASSPMGGGLTDTQYF | TGTGCCAGCAGTCCAATGGGGGGGGGCTTGACAGATACGCAGTATTTT
TRBD2 | TRBJ2-1 | TRBV30 | - | CAWSVGSGGRYNEQFF | TGTGCCTGGAGTGTAGGGAGCGGGGGGCGTTACAATGAGCAGTTCTTC
- | TRBJ2-1 | TRBV28 | once | CASSTPTGPNEQFF | TGTGCCAGCAGTACCCCCACAGGGCCCAATGAGCAGTTCTTC
- | TRBJ2-2 | TRBV15 | - | CATSTELGELFF | TGTGCCACCAGCACCGAACTGGGGGAGCTGTTTTTT
TRBD2 | TRBJ2-3 | TRBV13 | few | CASSSGTSGGQGTQYF | TGTGCCAGCAGCTCCGGAACTAGCGGGGGACAAGGTACGCAGTATTTT
- | TRBJ1-6 | TRBV5-6 | - | CASSLAPARRSSPLHF | TGTGCCAGCAGCTTGGCGCCAGCCAGACGAAGCTCACCCCTCCACTTT
- | TRBJ2-1 | TRBV30 | - | CAWGALSYNEQFF | TGTGCCTGGGGAGCCCTCTCCTACAATGAGCAGTTCTTC
- | TRBJ2-1 | TRBV6-4 | - | CASSDSSAASEQFF | TGTGCCAGCAGTGACTCGTCCGCTGCGAGTGAGCAGTTCTTC
- | TRBJ2-1 | TRBV6-5 | - | CASSYSMGMGDEQFF | TGTGCCAGCAGTTACTCGATGGGTATGGGAGACGAGCAGTTCTTC
- | TRBJ2-7 | TRBV5-6 | few | CASSLGASYEQYF | TGTGCCAGCAGCTTGGGGGCTAGCTACGAGCAGTACTTC
- | TRBJ2-7 | TRBV23-1 | - | CASSQPRDPRYEQYF | TGCGCCAGCAGTCAGCCCCGGGACCCCCGCTACGAGCAGTACTTC
TRBD1 | TRBJ1-2 | TRBV15 | - | CATSMDRENYGYTF | TGTGCCACCAGCATGGACAGGGAGAACTATGGCTACACCTTC
TRBD2 | TRBJ2-2 | TRBV5-6 | - | CASSFGRGNTGELFF | TGTGCCAGCAGCTTCGGGAGGGGGAACACCGGGGAGCTGTTTTTT
- | TRBJ2-6 | TRBV28 | few | CASTTGDSGANVLTF | TGTGCCAGCACCACCGGGGACTCTGGGGCCAACGTCCTGACTTTC
TRBD2 | TRBJ2-1 | TRBV7-6 | medium-sized | CASSLEAGGPGTNEQFF | TGTGCCAGCAGCTTAGAAGCGGGGGGGCCAGGAACCAATGAGCAGTTCTTC
- | TRBJ1-4 | TRBV23-1 | few | CASSQSADPAEKLFF | TGCGCCAGCAGTCAATCGGCGGACCCCGCGGAAAAACTGTTTTTT
TRBD2 | TRBJ2-7 | TRBV5-6 | - | CASSPGLAGDSYEQYF | TGTGCCAGCAGCCCCGGACTAGCGGGGGACTCCTACGAGCAGTACTTC
TRBD1 | TRBJ2-7 | TRBV25-1 | once | CASSDRDRESSSYEQYF | TGTGCCAGCAGTGACCGGGACAGGGAGAGTAGTTCGTACGAGCAGTACTTC